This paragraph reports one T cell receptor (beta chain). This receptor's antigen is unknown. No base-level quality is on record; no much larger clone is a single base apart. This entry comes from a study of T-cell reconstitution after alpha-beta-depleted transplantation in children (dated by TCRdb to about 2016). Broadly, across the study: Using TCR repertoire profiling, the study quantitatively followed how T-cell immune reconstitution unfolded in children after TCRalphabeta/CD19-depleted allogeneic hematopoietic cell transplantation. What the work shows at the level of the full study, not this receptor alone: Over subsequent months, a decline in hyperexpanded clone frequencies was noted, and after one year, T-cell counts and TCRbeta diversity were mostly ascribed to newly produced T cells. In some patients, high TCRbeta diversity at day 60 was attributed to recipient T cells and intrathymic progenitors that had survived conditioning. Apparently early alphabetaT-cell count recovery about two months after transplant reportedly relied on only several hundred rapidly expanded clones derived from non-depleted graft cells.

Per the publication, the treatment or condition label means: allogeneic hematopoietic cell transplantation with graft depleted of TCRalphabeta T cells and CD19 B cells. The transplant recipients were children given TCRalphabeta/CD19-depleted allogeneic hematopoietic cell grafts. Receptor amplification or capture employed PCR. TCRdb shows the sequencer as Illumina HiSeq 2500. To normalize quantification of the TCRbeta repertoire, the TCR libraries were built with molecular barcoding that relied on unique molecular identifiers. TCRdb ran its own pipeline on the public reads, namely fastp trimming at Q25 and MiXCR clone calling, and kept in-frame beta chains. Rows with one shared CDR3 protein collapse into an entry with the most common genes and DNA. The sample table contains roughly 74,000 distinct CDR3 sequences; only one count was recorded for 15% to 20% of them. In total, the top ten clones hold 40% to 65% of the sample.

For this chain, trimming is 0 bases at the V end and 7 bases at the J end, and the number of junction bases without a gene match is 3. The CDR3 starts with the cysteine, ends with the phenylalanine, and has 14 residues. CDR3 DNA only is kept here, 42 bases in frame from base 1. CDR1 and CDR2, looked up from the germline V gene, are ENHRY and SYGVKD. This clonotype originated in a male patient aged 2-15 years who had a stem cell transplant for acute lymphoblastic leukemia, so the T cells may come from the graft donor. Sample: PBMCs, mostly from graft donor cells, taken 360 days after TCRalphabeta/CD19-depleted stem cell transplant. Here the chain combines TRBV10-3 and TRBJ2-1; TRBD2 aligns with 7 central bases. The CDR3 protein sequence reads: CAISESLLANEQFF. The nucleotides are TGTGCCATCAGTGAGTCGTTACTAGCGAATGAGCAGTTCTTC.